The TCR beta chain under discussion was sequenced for a study of CD8 T cells in Susac syndrome. With random hexamers, roughly 0.5 to 1 ug RNA was reverse transcribed. By means of immunoSEQ multiplex PCR, TCR beta CDR3 spanning 54 Vbeta and 13 Jbeta underwent amplification. TCRdb processed the immunoSEQ multiplex PCR reads anew with MiXCR; each CDR3 protein has one entry. The data hold 250,000 to 350,000 distinct CDR3 sequences, with 85% observed a single time. The length of the CDR3 is 16 residues. CDR1 and CDR2 from the germline V gene are SGDLS and YYNGEE. Trimming removed 1 base at V and 4 bases at J, with 12 bases between. CD8+ and CD4+ blood T cells underwent TCR beta sequencing. Negative isolation was used for CD8+ and CD4+ T cells and FACS enrichment for TEMRA cells.

The chain is built from TRBV9 and TRBJ2-6; TRBD2 might be the D (5 bases). The specimen was CD8+ T cells from PBMCs. This sequence was found in a human donor with multiple sclerosis. The CDR3 sequence: CASSVRQEAGANVLTF. The CDR3, as DNA: TGTGCCAGCAGCGTACGGCAGGAGGCGGGGGCCAACGTCCTGACTTTC.